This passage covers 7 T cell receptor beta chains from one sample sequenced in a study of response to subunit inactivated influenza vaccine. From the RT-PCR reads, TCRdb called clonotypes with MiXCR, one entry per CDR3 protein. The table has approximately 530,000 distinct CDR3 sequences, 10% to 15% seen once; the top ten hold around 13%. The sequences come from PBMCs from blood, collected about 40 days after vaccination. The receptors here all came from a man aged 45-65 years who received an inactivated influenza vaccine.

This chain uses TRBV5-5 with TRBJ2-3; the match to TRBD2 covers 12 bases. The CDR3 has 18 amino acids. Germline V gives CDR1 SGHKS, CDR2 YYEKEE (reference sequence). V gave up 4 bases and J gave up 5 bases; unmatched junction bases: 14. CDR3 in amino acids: CASSTASGGVSLGDTQYF. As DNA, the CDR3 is TGTGCCAGCAGCACCGCTAGCGGGGGGGTCTCTTTGGGAGATACGCAGTATTTT.

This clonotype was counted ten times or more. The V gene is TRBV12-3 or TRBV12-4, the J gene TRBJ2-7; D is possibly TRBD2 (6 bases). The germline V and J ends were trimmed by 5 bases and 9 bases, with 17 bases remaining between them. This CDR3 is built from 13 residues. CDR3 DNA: TGTGCCAGCAGTCCCCCAGGAGGGACCTCGCAGTACTTC. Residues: CASSPPGGTSQYF.

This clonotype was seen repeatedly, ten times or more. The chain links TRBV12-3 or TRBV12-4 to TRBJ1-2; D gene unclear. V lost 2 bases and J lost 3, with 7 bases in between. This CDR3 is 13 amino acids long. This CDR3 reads CASSLSGYYGYTF. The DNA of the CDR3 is TGTGCCAGCAGTTTATCGGGTTACTATGGCTACACCTTC.

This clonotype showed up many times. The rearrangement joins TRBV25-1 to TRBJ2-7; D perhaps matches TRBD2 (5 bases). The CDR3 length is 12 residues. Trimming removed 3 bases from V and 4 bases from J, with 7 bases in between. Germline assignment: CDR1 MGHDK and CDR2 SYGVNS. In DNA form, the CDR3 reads TGTGCCAGCAGTGATCGGGGATACGAGCAGTACTTC. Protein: CASSDRGYEQYF.

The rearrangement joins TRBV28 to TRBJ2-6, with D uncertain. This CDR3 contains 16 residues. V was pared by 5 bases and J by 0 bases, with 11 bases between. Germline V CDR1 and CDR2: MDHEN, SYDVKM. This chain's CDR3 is CASSSPGFSGANVLTF. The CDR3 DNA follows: TGTGCCAGCAGTAGCCCGGGCTTCTCTGGGGCCAACGTCCTGACTTTC. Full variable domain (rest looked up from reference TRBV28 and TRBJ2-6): DVKVTQSSRYLVKRTGEKVFLECVQDMDHENMFWYRQDPGLGLRLIYFSYDVKMKEKGDIPEGYSVSREKKERFSLILESASTNQTSMYLCASSSPGFSGANVLTFGAGSRLTVL.

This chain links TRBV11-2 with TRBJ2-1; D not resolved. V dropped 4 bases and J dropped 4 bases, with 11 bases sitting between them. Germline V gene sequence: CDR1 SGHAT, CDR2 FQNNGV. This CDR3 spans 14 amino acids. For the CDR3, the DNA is TGTGCCAGCAGCTCAGTGCGATATTACAATGAGCAGTTCTTC. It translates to CASSSVRYYNEQFF.

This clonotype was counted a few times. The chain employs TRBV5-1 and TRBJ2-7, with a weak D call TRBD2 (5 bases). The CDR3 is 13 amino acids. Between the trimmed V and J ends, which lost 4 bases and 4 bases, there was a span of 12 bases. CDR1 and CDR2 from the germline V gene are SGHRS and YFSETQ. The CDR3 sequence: CASSLAVGYEQYF. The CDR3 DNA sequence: TGCGCCAGCAGCCTAGCCGTCGGGTACGAGCAGTACTTC. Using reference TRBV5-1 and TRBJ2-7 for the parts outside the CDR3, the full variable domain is KAGVTQTPRYLIKTRGQQVTLSCSPISGHRSVSWYQQTPGQGLQFLFEYFSETQRNKGNFPGRFSGRQFSNSRSEMNVSTLELGDSALYLCASSLAVGYEQYFGPGTRLTVT.